What follows describes a single TCR beta chain. This clone's antigen is unknown. No base quality values were provided; no much bigger clone lies one nucleotide off. The immunoSEQ Assay, a bias-controlled multiplex PCR, was used to amplify TCRbeta CDR3 regions from genomic DNA. The original pipeline was this. The number of nucleated cells in each sample was estimated by amplification of reference gene primers within the assay. To quantify the absolute abundance of each unique TCRbeta CDR3 rearrangement, sequence reads were collapsed and filtered. For each sample, productive Simpson clonality was calculated as the square root of Simpson's diversity index across productive rearrangements. TCRdb carries this immuneACCESS record with in-frame sequences only. Its versions omit some clonotypes, under half of them owing to an unresolved V gene in the studies checked, with the rest unexplained. V, J and clone size are those of that table, while D and trimming were read from the DNA. In this sample the table shows 250,000 or so clones, roughly 87% of which occur a single time. Together, the top ten hold around 2.6% of the sample.

The data stem from a study of blood T cell repertoires in COVID-19 (dated by TCRdb to 2018 to 2020). About the investigation overall: Samples from collaborators originated in the United States, Italy and Spain and spanned both the acute and convalescent phases of COVID-19. HLA class I and class II types, where available, came from metadata supplied by the sample provider rather than from assay-based typing. Deeply sampled blood TCRbeta repertoires from subjects exposed to, actively infected with, or recovered from COVID-19 were included in the dataset. The samples were drawn from two sources: the first 160 participants of the ongoing ImmuneRACE study, and 1,200 or so subjects contributed by 6 global collaborators. The repertoires were made available in a free public database intended to serve as a resource for research on the immune response to SARS-CoV-2. A de-identified subject ID, COVID-19 status, age in years and sex were almost always included in the sample metadata. The prospective study material was composed of cDNA or gDNA derived from T cells, B-cell-depleted T cells, or PBMCs. What the work shows at the level of the full study, not this receptor alone: Clinical and demographic metadata were provided uncurated, with the amount varying by source and participant.

Enrolling through a virtual design, the prospective study's participants ranged in age from roughly 18 to 100 years and lived across roughly 24 United States geographic areas. In the prospective study, participants were assigned to cohorts based on the clinical history participants reported in a screening survey and a study questionnaire. Mobile phlebotomists in the prospective study collected whole blood, serum and a nasopharyngeal or oropharyngeal swab from every participant. Additional blood draws and questionnaires over an approximately 2-month period could optionally be provided by prospective study participants. Blood samples from the prospective study were shipped frozen or at room temperature prior to DNA extraction. V lost 2 bases and J lost 6 bases; the stretch between them is 11 bases long. Taken from cysteine to phenylalanine, the CDR3 has 13 residues. The retained sequence is limited to the CDR3, 39 bases, with the frame set at the first base. CDR1 and CDR2 are drawn from the germline V gene: SGHRS, YFSETQ.

Sequencing input: PBMCs or T cells enriched from blood (not recorded which). This receptor chain uses TRBV5-1 and TRBJ1-2; a weak D assignment points to TRBD1 (6 bases agree). The sequence was collected from a young woman with acute COVID-19. For the CDR3, the sequence is CASSLQGRDGYTF. The nucleotide sequence reads TGCGCCAGCAGCTTACAGGGTCGTGATGGCTACACCTTC.